The rows below give T cell receptor beta chains drawn from one sample of a study of T cell responses to AZD1222 COVID-19 vaccine. Generated by immunoSEQ multiplex PCR, the TCRdb table keeps only in-frame clones and is missing some. The data contain 200,000 or so clones, 80% to 90% of them singletons. The specimen comprised peripheral blood, sampled on day 0 of AZD1222 vaccination. These receptors were taken from an adult in good health. Both conserved end residues are part of each CDR3. Each record gives: D gene, clone size, V gene, CDR3 length, J gene, CDR3 DNA, CDR3 protein. A D gene is named only where the DNA matches it firmly. The size entry is marked missing in some rows and otherwise reads once, few, many or a size class.

d_call: TRBD2; clone_size: NA; v_call: TRBV9; cdr3_length: 18; j_call: TRBJ2-1; cdr3_nt: TGTGCCAGCAGCGTAGAGGTTAGCGGGGGCCCTTCCTACAATGAGCAGTTCTTC; cdr3_aa: CASSVEVSGGPSYNEQFF
d_call: NA; clone_size: NA; v_call: TRBV2; cdr3_length: 12; j_call: TRBJ2-1; cdr3_nt: TGTGCCAGCAGTCCGGACTACAATGAGCAGTTCTTC; cdr3_aa: CASSPDYNEQFF
d_call: NA; clone_size: NA; v_call: TRBV12-3/TRBV12-4; cdr3_length: 11; j_call: TRBJ2-3; cdr3_nt: TGTGCCAGCAGTTTAGGCGATACGCAGTATTTT; cdr3_aa: CASSLGDTQYF
d_call: NA; clone_size: NA; v_call: TRBV4-1; cdr3_length: 13; j_call: TRBJ2-7; cdr3_nt: TGCGCCAGCAGTGGGACGGGTCGGAGCGAGCAGTACTTC; cdr3_aa: CASSGTGRSEQYF
d_call: NA; clone_size: NA; v_call: TRBV6-5; cdr3_length: 15; j_call: TRBJ2-5; cdr3_nt: TGTGCCAGCAGTTACTCGGGGGAATCTACAGAGACCCAGTACTTC; cdr3_aa: CASSYSGESTETQYF
d_call: NA; clone_size: NA; v_call: TRBV6-2/TRBV6-3; cdr3_length: 13; j_call: TRBJ1-2; cdr3_nt: TGTGCCAGCAGTTACGGGGCTACCTATGGCTACACCTTC; cdr3_aa: CASSYGATYGYTF
d_call: NA; clone_size: NA; v_call: TRBV6-6; cdr3_length: 14; j_call: TRBJ2-3; cdr3_nt: TGTGCCAGCGGGCACGTGGAAGTCAGAGATACGCAGTATTTT; cdr3_aa: CASGHVEVRDTQYF
d_call: NA; clone_size: NA; v_call: TRBV5-1; cdr3_length: 15; j_call: TRBJ2-7; cdr3_nt: TGCGCCAGCAGCCCCGAGGGGGACGCCGGCCAAAATCCGTACTTC; cdr3_aa: CASSPEGDAGQNPYF
d_call: NA; clone_size: NA; v_call: TRBV19; cdr3_length: 14; j_call: TRBJ2-7; cdr3_nt: TGTGCCAGTAGTATAGTGAGGGGAGCCTACGAGCAGTACTTC; cdr3_aa: CASSIVRGAYEQYF
d_call: NA; clone_size: NA; v_call: TRBV5-8; cdr3_length: 13; j_call: TRBJ2-7; cdr3_nt: TGTGCCAGCAGCCTCGGCCCAAGGGCGGAGCAGTACTTC; cdr3_aa: CASSLGPRAEQYF
d_call: NA; clone_size: NA; v_call: TRBV10-3; cdr3_length: 17; j_call: TRBJ1-2; cdr3_nt: TGTGCCATCAGTGAGTCTTTGGGCAGGGGCAGTGTCTATGGCTACACCTTC; cdr3_aa: CAISESLGRGSVYGYTF
d_call: NA; clone_size: NA; v_call: TRBV7-9; cdr3_length: 16; j_call: TRBJ2-2; cdr3_nt: TGTGCCAGCAGCTTAATGCGGTTGGCGAACACCGGGGAGCTGTTTTTT; cdr3_aa: CASSLMRLANTGELFF
d_call: NA; clone_size: NA; v_call: TRBV11-2; cdr3_length: 18; j_call: TRBJ1-6; cdr3_nt: TGTGCCAGCAGCTTAGATTCCTTGAGGGAAAGATATAATTCACCCCTCCACTTT; cdr3_aa: CASSLDSLRERYNSPLHF
d_call: TRBD1; clone_size: NA; v_call: TRBV19; cdr3_length: 15; j_call: TRBJ2-7; cdr3_nt: TGTGCCAGTAGTATTATTGGGACAGGGACCTACGAGCAGTACTTC; cdr3_aa: CASSIIGTGTYEQYF
d_call: NA; clone_size: NA; v_call: TRBV19; cdr3_length: 15; j_call: TRBJ1-2; cdr3_nt: TGTGCCAGTAGTATAGTAGGGGACCGACGCTATGGCTACACCTTC; cdr3_aa: CASSIVGDRRYGYTF
d_call: NA; clone_size: NA; v_call: TRBV11-2; cdr3_length: 12; j_call: TRBJ2-2; cdr3_nt: TGTGCCAGCAGCATAGACACCGGGGAGCTGTTTTTT; cdr3_aa: CASSIDTGELFF
d_call: NA; clone_size: NA; v_call: TRBV7-2; cdr3_length: 16; j_call: TRBJ2-1; cdr3_nt: TGTGCCAGCAGCTTAGCAGCCGCAGGGGGGGGCAATGAGCAGTTCTTC; cdr3_aa: CASSLAAAGGGNEQFF
d_call: TRBD1; clone_size: NA; v_call: TRBV28; cdr3_length: 16; j_call: TRBJ1-2; cdr3_nt: TGTGCCAGCAGTCTCCCTTACAGGGGGCGGTACTATGGCTACACCTTC; cdr3_aa: CASSLPYRGRYYGYTF
d_call: NA; clone_size: NA; v_call: TRBV24-1; cdr3_length: 15; j_call: TRBJ1-3; cdr3_nt: TGTGCCACCGGCTACAGGAGTAGCTCTGGAAACACCATATATTTT; cdr3_aa: CATGYRSSSGNTIYF
d_call: TRBD1; clone_size: NA; v_call: TRBV11-2; cdr3_length: 13; j_call: TRBJ2-7; cdr3_nt: TGTGCCAGCAGCTTAGTGGCTGGAAGACAGGGTCTCTTC; cdr3_aa: CASSLVAGRQGLF
d_call: NA; clone_size: NA; v_call: TRBV7-9; cdr3_length: 17; j_call: TRBJ1-3; cdr3_nt: TGTGCCAGCAGTGGGACTCAGGGAGAACCCTCTGGAAACACCATATATTTT; cdr3_aa: CASSGTQGEPSGNTIYF
d_call: NA; clone_size: NA; v_call: TRBV6-5; cdr3_length: 15; j_call: TRBJ2-2; cdr3_nt: TGTGCCAGCACCCTTTCCAGGCTGAACACCGGGGAGCTGTTTTTT; cdr3_aa: CASTLSRLNTGELFF
d_call: NA; clone_size: NA; v_call: TRBV24-1; cdr3_length: 15; j_call: TRBJ1-5; cdr3_nt: TGTGCCACCAGTGATGCCCACGGGGTCCAGCAGCCCCAGCATTTT; cdr3_aa: CATSDAHGVQQPQHF
d_call: NA; clone_size: NA; v_call: TRBV4-1; cdr3_length: 17; j_call: TRBJ1-4; cdr3_nt: TGCGCCAGCAGCCCTCCAACTTGGGCAGGGCCTGGGGAAAAACTGTTTTTT; cdr3_aa: CASSPPTWAGPGEKLFF
d_call: NA; clone_size: few; v_call: TRBV6-2/TRBV6-3; cdr3_length: 11; j_call: TRBJ2-7; cdr3_nt: TGTGCCAGCAGTTATACGTACGAGCAGTACTTC; cdr3_aa: CASSYTYEQYF
d_call: NA; clone_size: NA; v_call: TRBV30; cdr3_length: 13; j_call: TRBJ2-5; cdr3_nt: TGTGCCTGGAGTCGGCAGGGGCGGGAGACCCAGTACTTC; cdr3_aa: CAWSRQGRETQYF
d_call: TRBD2; clone_size: NA; v_call: TRBV7-8; cdr3_length: 19; j_call: TRBJ2-1; cdr3_nt: TGTGCCAGCAGCTTGTCCCGACTAGCGGAGGCGTCCGCTCTCAATGAGCAGTTCTTC; cdr3_aa: CASSLSRLAEASALNEQFF
d_call: NA; clone_size: NA; v_call: TRBV6-5; cdr3_length: 15; j_call: TRBJ2-3; cdr3_nt: TGTGCCAGCAGTCCGTCGTACAGTGACACAGATACGCAGTATTTT; cdr3_aa: CASSPSYSDTDTQYF
d_call: NA; clone_size: NA; v_call: TRBV7-9; cdr3_length: 15; j_call: TRBJ2-7; cdr3_nt: TGTGCCAGCAGCGGTCCGGGGATAAATTCCTACGAGCAGTACTTC; cdr3_aa: CASSGPGINSYEQYF
d_call: TRBD2; clone_size: NA; v_call: TRBV10-3; cdr3_length: 14; j_call: TRBJ2-1; cdr3_nt: TGTGCCACTAAGACTAGCGGGAGGGTCAATGAGCAGTTCTTC; cdr3_aa: CATKTSGRVNEQFF
d_call: NA; clone_size: NA; v_call: TRBV18; cdr3_length: 15; j_call: TRBJ1-4; cdr3_nt: TGTGCCAGCTCACCAAGCCAGGGTTCTAATGAAAAACTGTTTTTT; cdr3_aa: CASSPSQGSNEKLFF
d_call: NA; clone_size: NA; v_call: TRBV11-2; cdr3_length: 15; j_call: TRBJ2-1; cdr3_nt: TGTGCCAGCAGCTTAGCAGGGTCCTCCTACAATGAGCAGTTCTTC; cdr3_aa: CASSLAGSSYNEQFF
d_call: NA; clone_size: NA; v_call: TRBV29-1; cdr3_length: 13; j_call: TRBJ2-5; cdr3_nt: TGCAGCGTTGACGTTGGGGACCAAGAGACCCAGTACTTC; cdr3_aa: CSVDVGDQETQYF
d_call: NA; clone_size: NA; v_call: TRBV5-5; cdr3_length: 16; j_call: TRBJ2-7; cdr3_nt: TGTGCCAGCAGCTTACAGGACTCTGATTTAGCCTACGAGCAGTACTTC; cdr3_aa: CASSLQDSDLAYEQYF
d_call: NA; clone_size: NA; v_call: TRBV25-1; cdr3_length: 15; j_call: TRBJ1-4; cdr3_nt: TGTGCCAGCAGTGAATACGAGGGAGCTAATGAAAAACTGTTTTTT; cdr3_aa: CASSEYEGANEKLFF
d_call: TRBD2; clone_size: few; v_call: TRBV7-2; cdr3_length: 18; j_call: TRBJ2-7; cdr3_nt: TGTGCCAGCAGTTCCGAGGGACTAGCGGGCCTGTTATCCTACGAGCAGTACTTC; cdr3_aa: CASSSEGLAGLLSYEQYF
d_call: NA; clone_size: NA; v_call: TRBV6-5; cdr3_length: 15; j_call: TRBJ1-2; cdr3_nt: TGTGCCAGCAGTTACCAAATACAGTCCCCGGGGGGCTACACCTTC; cdr3_aa: CASSYQIQSPGGYTF
d_call: NA; clone_size: NA; v_call: TRBV18; cdr3_length: 13; j_call: TRBJ1-1; cdr3_nt: TGTGCCAGCTCACCAGGACAACACACTGAAGCTTTCTTT; cdr3_aa: CASSPGQHTEAFF
d_call: TRBD1; clone_size: NA; v_call: TRBV2; cdr3_length: 14; j_call: TRBJ1-6; cdr3_nt: TGTGCCAGCAGTGAAGACAGGGGGTCTCGTTCCCTCCACTTT; cdr3_aa: CASSEDRGSRSLHF
d_call: NA; clone_size: NA; v_call: TRBV19; cdr3_length: 17; j_call: TRBJ1-5; cdr3_nt: TGTGCCAGTAGTTTGGAAGGGCCGGACGGGAGCAATCAGCCCCAGCATTTT; cdr3_aa: CASSLEGPDGSNQPQHF
d_call: TRBD1; clone_size: NA; v_call: TRBV7-9; cdr3_length: 14; j_call: TRBJ2-7; cdr3_nt: TGTGCCAGCAGCTCCTACAGGGGGCGGTACGAGCAGTACTTC; cdr3_aa: CASSSYRGRYEQYF
d_call: TRBD1; clone_size: NA; v_call: TRBV10-3; cdr3_length: 15; j_call: TRBJ2-3; cdr3_nt: TGTGCCATCAGCAACGGACAGGGGCTCACAGATACGCAGTATTTT; cdr3_aa: CAISNGQGLTDTQYF
d_call: NA; clone_size: NA; v_call: TRBV24-1; cdr3_length: 12; j_call: TRBJ2-3; cdr3_nt: TGTGCCACCAGTGATTTGGTAGATACGCAGTATTTT; cdr3_aa: CATSDLVDTQYF
d_call: NA; clone_size: NA; v_call: TRBV2; cdr3_length: 15; j_call: TRBJ1-5; cdr3_nt: TGTGCCAGCACCCCCCAAGTCTATAGCAATCAGCCCCAGCATTTT; cdr3_aa: CASTPQVYSNQPQHF
d_call: TRBD2; clone_size: NA; v_call: TRBV4-1; cdr3_length: 18; j_call: TRBJ2-1; cdr3_nt: TGCGCCAGCAGCCAAACCCCTCCCATAGCGGGGGCCAACAATGAGCAGTTCTTC; cdr3_aa: CASSQTPPIAGANNEQFF
d_call: TRBD2; clone_size: NA; v_call: TRBV2; cdr3_length: 14; j_call: TRBJ2-7; cdr3_nt: TGTGCCAGCAGTACTAGCGGGGTAGTTGACGAGCAGTACTTC; cdr3_aa: CASSTSGVVDEQYF